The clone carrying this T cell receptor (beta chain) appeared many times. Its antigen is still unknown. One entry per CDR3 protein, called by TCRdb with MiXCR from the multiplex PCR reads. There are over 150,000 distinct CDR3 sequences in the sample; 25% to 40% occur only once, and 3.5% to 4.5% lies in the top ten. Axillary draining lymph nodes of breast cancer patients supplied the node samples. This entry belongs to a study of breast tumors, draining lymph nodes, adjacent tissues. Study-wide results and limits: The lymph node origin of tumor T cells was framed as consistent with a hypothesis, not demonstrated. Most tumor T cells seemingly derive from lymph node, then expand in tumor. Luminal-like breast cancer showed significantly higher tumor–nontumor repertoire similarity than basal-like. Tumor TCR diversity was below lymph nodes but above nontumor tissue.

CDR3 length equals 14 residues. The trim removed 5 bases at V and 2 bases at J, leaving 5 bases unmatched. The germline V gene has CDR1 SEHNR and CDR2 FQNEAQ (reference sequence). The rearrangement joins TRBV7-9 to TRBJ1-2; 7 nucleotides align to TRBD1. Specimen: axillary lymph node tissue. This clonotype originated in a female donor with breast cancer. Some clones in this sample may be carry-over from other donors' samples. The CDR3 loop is CASSPGQNNYGYTF. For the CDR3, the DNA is TGTGCCAGCAGCCCGGGACAGAACAACTATGGCTACACCTTC.